One and the same sample provided the 23 T cell receptor beta chains below, sequenced in a study of CD8+ T cells in alopecia areata listed by TCRdb under 2018. The sample's time point label, decoded: baseline before oral tofacitinib. The library was made by the immunoSEQ multiplex PCR assay. RNA was extracted from all samples and reverse transcribed into cDNA as template for TCR sequencing. TCRdb limited this immuneACCESS table to in-frame rearrangements with V and J called. A share of clones is missing; checked studies link under half to unresolved V genes, and the rest is unexplained. The sample data list hundreds of thousands of clones, and around 62% of these were observed just once. Of the sample, under 0.5% is held by the ten largest clones. The sample was CD4+ T cells sorted from blood, taken at week 0. Every receptor here comes from a human donor with alopecia areata.

V and J are TRBV5-1 and TRBJ2-7, with TRBD2 matching over 14 bases. Trimming cost V 7 bases and J 7 bases; bases outside gene matches: 4. CDR1 is SGHRS, CDR2 YFSETQ, per germline. The CDR3 extends over 13 amino acids. This chain's CDR3 is CASLGLAGEEQYF. The CDR3 DNA is TGCGCCAGCCTGGGACTAGCGGGAGAGGAGCAGTACTTC.

This clone was seen more than once but under ten times. CDR3 sequence (DNA): TGCGCCAGCAGCTCAACAGGGGATGAAAAACTGTTTTTT. Translated, it gives CASSSTGDEKLFF. The J gene is TRBJ1-4, the V gene TRBV5-1; TRBD1 matches 7 bases. The CDR3 contains 13 residues. V trimming: 3 bases; J trimming: 6 bases; junction bases outside the gene matches: 2. CDR1 is SGHRS and CDR2 is YFSETQ in the germline V gene.

The CDR3 region has the DNA TGTGCCTGGAGTGGTTCGGGAAATGAGCAGTTCTTC. This translates into CAWSGSGNEQFF. This sequence joins TRBV30 and TRBJ2-1, with a weak D call TRBD2 (5 bases). Trimming left V 1 base short and J 7 bases short, with 8 bases between. Germline V gene data show CDR1 as GTSNPN and CDR2 as SVGIG (reference sequence). The CDR3 has 12 residues.

V and J are TRBV5-1 and TRBJ1-5; D remains unclear. Germline V gene sequence: CDR1 SGHRS, CDR2 YFSETQ. V lost 5 bases and J 9 bases, leaving 15 bases between the germline ends. The CDR3 loop spans 13 amino acids. The CDR3 nucleotides read TGCGCCAGCAGACAAAGGGCAAGCGGGCCCCAGCATTTT. It translates to CASRQRASGPQHF.

There are many counts of this clone. The J gene is TRBJ1-1, the V gene TRBV4-1; the D gene is possibly TRBD1 (5 bases). Trimming took 2 bases from V and 1 from J, leaving 14 bases between them. Looked up from germline, CDR1 is MGHRA and CDR2 is YSYEKL. CDR3 size: 16 residues. The CDR3 bases are TGCGCCAGCAGCCAAATTGGGGGACCCAGGAACACTGAAGCTTTCTTT. It encodes CASSQIGGPRNTEAFF.

The rearrangement links TRBV2 to TRBJ2-3, with 12 bases matching TRBD2. J was trimmed by 3 bases and V by 6 bases; bases with no gene match: 10. CDR1 is SNHLY, CDR2 FYNNEI, per germline. CDR3 length: 17 residues. The CDR3 nucleotides read TGTGCCAGCAGCTCAACCTGGACTAGCGGGGATACAGATACGCAGTATTTT. Amino acid sequence: CASSSTWTSGDTDTQYF.

The rearrangement joins TRBV6-5 to TRBJ2-7, with 9 bases that match TRBD1. Germline CDR1 and CDR2: MNHEY and SVGAGI. Trimming cost V 6 bases and J 7 bases; bases outside gene matches: 10. The CDR3 has 14 residues. The CDR3: CASSPRTGALEQYF. CDR3 in DNA: TGTGCCAGCAGCCCTCGGACAGGGGCTTTGGAGCAGTACTTC.

V gene TRBV30 combines with J gene TRBJ2-1; D gene ambiguous. CDR1 is GTSNPN, CDR2 SVGIG, per germline (reference sequence). Deletions cut 3 bases from V and 2 bases from J, with 5 bases between. This CDR3 comprises 12 residues. CDR3 protein: CAWRTPYNEQFF. The CDR3 region has the DNA TGTGCCTGGAGGACCCCCTACAATGAGCAGTTCTTC. The full variable domain, with the rest looked up from reference TRBV30 and TRBJ2-1, is SQTIHQWPATLVQPVGSPLSLECTVEGTSNPNLYWYRQAAGRGLQLLFYSVGIGQISSEVPQNLSASRPQDRQFILSSKKLLLSDSGFYLCAWRTPYNEQFFGPGTRLTVL.

This chain connects TRBV7-9 to TRBJ2-1; D is unresolved. Trimming took 1 base from V and 7 from J, leaving 5 bases between them. Germline lookup yields CDR1 SEHNR and CDR2 FQNEAQ (reference sequence). The CDR3 is 12 residues long. This CDR3 is CASSLGWNEQFF. In DNA form, the CDR3 reads TGTGCCAGCAGCTTAGGGTGGAATGAGCAGTTCTTC.

The chain couples TRBV7-6 to TRBJ2-1; 9 positions match TRBD2. Germline CDR1 and CDR2: SGHVS and FNYEAQ. V shed 3 bases and J 6 bases; nucleotides not matched to a gene: 9. This CDR3 is built from 16 residues. The CDR3 reads CASSLNSGSLSNEQFF. CDR3 sequence (DNA): TGTGCCAGCAGCTTGAATAGCGGGAGTCTCTCCAATGAGCAGTTCTTC.

The chain recombines TRBV9 with TRBJ1-6; D may be TRBD1 (6 bases). Germline CDR1 is SGDLS and CDR2 is YYNGEE. The CDR3 sequence is 15 residues long. The V gene lost 6 bases and the J gene lost 10 bases, with 20 bases spanning the gap. CDR3 coding DNA: TGTGCCAGCAACCCAAGAGGGGGTATCGGGTCACCCCTCCACTTT. Translating it yields CASNPRGGIGSPLHF. The variable domain in full, completed from reference TRBV9 and TRBJ1-6, reads DSGVTQTPKHLITATGQRVTLRCSPRSGDLSVYWYQQSLDQGLQFLIQYYNGEERAKGNILERFSAQQFPDLHSELNLSSLELGDSALYFCASNPRGGIGSPLHFGNGTRLTVT.

This chain uses TRBV29-1 with TRBJ2-3; tentatively, D is TRBD1 or TRBD2 (5 bases each). In germline, CDR1 is SQVTM, CDR2 ANQGSEA. V shed 4 bases and J shed 8 bases, with 13 bases lying between them. This CDR3 has 12 residues. This CDR3 reads CSVATGQATQYF. For the CDR3, the DNA is TGCAGCGTTGCGACGGGGCAAGCTACGCAGTATTTT.

The V gene is TRBV29-1, the J gene TRBJ1-1, with 7 nucleotides matching TRBD1. After removal of 6 bases from V and 4 bases from J, the junction contained 14 bases not matched to a gene. The CDR3 sequence is 15 residues long. Germline assignment: CDR1 SQVTM and CDR2 ANQGSEA. The CDR3 sequence is CSVVPYRGGSTEAFF. The CDR3 region has the DNA TGCAGCGTCGTACCCTACAGGGGCGGCAGCACTGAAGCTTTCTTT.

This clone has a count of ten or more. The chain employs TRBV6-1 and TRBJ1-2; the D is unclear. Germline V lookup: CDR1 MNHNS, CDR2 SASEGT. This CDR3 contains 13 residues. Between the trimmed V and J ends, which lost 6 bases and 5 bases, there was a span of 13 bases. The CDR3 DNA reads as TGTGCCAGCAGCCCAAACATTGGGTATGGCTACACCTTC. Translating it yields CASSPNIGYGYTF.

The table lists this clone with a few counts. CDR3 sequence reads: CASHPGPWGTDTQYF. The CDR3 nucleotides read TGTGCCAGCCACCCAGGCCCCTGGGGGACAGATACGCAGTATTTT. The V gene is TRBV11-2, the J gene TRBJ2-3; D possibly matches TRBD1 or TRBD2 (5 bases each). CDR3 length: 15 residues. Per the germline V gene, CDR1 is SGHAT and CDR2 is FQNNGV. Trimming removed 8 bases from V and 3 bases from J, with 18 bases in between.

The rearrangement joins TRBV29-1 to TRBJ1-1, with a weak D call TRBD1 (5 bases). CDR3 length equals 13 residues. Trimming stripped 4 bases from V and 6 bases from J, with 15 bases between. From germline, CDR1 is SQVTM and CDR2 ANQGSEA. The CDR3 loop reads CSVGYVLGAEAFF. CDR3 DNA sequence: TGCAGCGTTGGGTATGTGTTAGGGGCTGAAGCTTTCTTT.

The chain uses TRBV12-5 and TRBJ1-1; D possibly corresponds to TRBD1 (5 bases). CDR3 length equals 17 residues. V dropped 2 bases and J dropped 7 bases, with 23 bases sitting between them. The germline gives CDR1 LGHNT, CDR2 FRNRAP. The chain's CDR3 is CASGLPPERDLRGEAFF. CDR3 coding DNA: TGTGCTAGTGGTTTGCCTCCCGAGAGGGACTTGAGAGGTGAAGCTTTCTTT.

CDR3 loop: CASSPGTSGRGNNEQFF. CDR3 nucleotides: TGCGCCAGCAGCCCGGGGACTAGCGGGAGGGGGAACAATGAGCAGTTCTTC. The chain recombines TRBV5-1 with TRBJ2-1, with 16 nucleotides matching TRBD2. Unmatched junction bases numbered 6, after V lost 4 bases and J lost 5 bases. This CDR3 contains 17 residues. The germline CDR1 and CDR2 sequences are SGHRS and YFSETQ.

The V and J genes are TRBV5-6 and TRBJ1-5; 7 bases line up with TRBD1. Germline CDR1 reads SGHDT; CDR2 reads YYEEEE. After removal of 3 bases from V and 4 bases from J, the junction contained 4 bases not matched to a gene. CDR3 length: 14 amino acids. The CDR3 sequence: CASSSQQGNQPQHF. In DNA form, the CDR3 reads TGTGCCAGCAGCTCTCAACAGGGGAATCAGCCCCAGCATTTT. The variable domain in full, completed from reference TRBV5-6 and TRBJ1-5, reads DAGVTQSPTHLIKTRGQQVTLRCSPKSGHDTVSWYQQALGQGPQFIFQYYEEEERQRGNFPDRFSGHQFPNYSSELNVNALLLGDSALYLCASSSQQGNQPQHFGDGTRLSIL.

This rearrangement joins TRBV29-1 to TRBJ2-7; a weak D match, TRBD1 (6 bases). V was trimmed by 6 bases and J by 1 base, leaving 10 bases between them. Germline-derived CDR1 and CDR2 are SQVTM and ANQGSEA. The CDR3 totals 12 residues. CDR3 sequence (DNA): TGCAGCGTCCAGGGGTTTTCCTACGAGCAGTACTTC. Translation gives CSVQGFSYEQYF.

The gene calls are TRBV12-5 and TRBJ1-1, with 7 bases identical to TRBD1. The germline V gene has CDR1 LGHNT and CDR2 FRNRAP. The CDR3 is 14 residues long. The trim removed 1 base at V and 6 bases at J, leaving 5 bases unmatched. CDR3 sequence (DNA): TGTGCTAGTGGTTTGGCCAGGGGGAGGCCTGAAGCTTTCTTT. This codes for CASGLARGRPEAFF.

In this sample, this clone turned up a few times. The chain employs TRBV30 and TRBJ1-1; 7 bases align to TRBD1. In germline, CDR1 is GTSNPN, CDR2 SVGIG (reference sequence). The CDR3 is made up of 13 amino acids. With V trimmed by 0 bases and J by 6 bases, 4 bases remained unmatched. In DNA form, the CDR3 reads TGTGCCTGGAGTGTACGCGGGACAGCTGAAGCTTTCTTT. It specifies CAWSVRGTAEAFF. The whole variable domain, remainder taken from reference TRBV30 and TRBJ1-1, is SQTIHQWPATLVQPVGSPLSLECTVEGTSNPNLYWYRQAAGRGLQLLFYSVGIGQISSEVPQNLSASRPQDRQFILSSKKLLLSDSGFYLCAWSVRGTAEAFFGQGTRLTVV.

The J gene is TRBJ1-1, the V gene TRBV6-1; D unclear. The V and J ends lost 7 bases and 1 base respectively, with 13 bases between them. Germline CDR1 reads MNHNS; CDR2 reads SASEGT. The CDR3 contains 14 residues. The CDR3 protein is CASKPRQENTEAFF. CDR3 in DNA: TGTGCCAGCAAGCCCAGGCAGGAGAACACTGAAGCTTTCTTT.